This is a list of T cell receptor beta chains from one sample in a study of blood T cell repertoires in COVID-19. Profiling relied on immunoSEQ multiplex PCR, and the TCRdb table lists in-frame clones only, not all of them. Among some 300,000 clones, 90% were seen once, and the ten largest hold more than 0.85%. Sequencing input: peripheral blood. Receptor source: a middle-aged woman with COVID-19, enrolled during active disease. CDR3s include the opening cysteine and the closing phenylalanine or tryptophan. D genes are given only for firm matches. The size field is filled for only some rows; it gives once, few, many or a size class.

CDR3nt: TGTGCCAGCACGGTGCAGGGGCCCCTGGGTGAGCAGTTCTTC
CDR3aa: CASTVQGPLGEQFF
d_gene: NA
v_gene: TRBV6-5
j_gene: TRBJ2-1
abundance: NA

CDR3nt: TGTGCCACCAACAACGCCGACAGGGACGGTAATGAAAAACTGTTTTTT
CDR3aa: CATNNADRDGNEKLFF
d_gene: TRBD1
v_gene: TRBV15
j_gene: TRBJ1-4
abundance: NA

CDR3nt: TGTGCCAGCAGTCCCCTACAGGGGAGCTCCTATAATTCACCCCTCCACTTT
CDR3aa: CASSPLQGSSYNSPLHF
d_gene: TRBD1
v_gene: TRBV27
j_gene: TRBJ1-6
abundance: NA

CDR3nt: TGTGCCAGCTCACCCCCCGGGACACACCTTTACAATGAGCAGTTCTTC
CDR3aa: CASSPPGTHLYNEQFF
d_gene: NA
v_gene: TRBV18
j_gene: TRBJ2-1
abundance: NA

CDR3nt: TGTGCCAGCAGCCCTGGGACAGATCTTTCCTACGAGCAGTACTTC
CDR3aa: CASSPGTDLSYEQYF
d_gene: TRBD1
v_gene: TRBV3-1/TRBV3-2
j_gene: TRBJ2-7
abundance: NA

CDR3nt: TGTGCCAGCAGCTTAACTCAGGGTTTAGGCTTTAATGAGCAGTTCTTC
CDR3aa: CASSLTQGLGFNEQFF
d_gene: NA
v_gene: TRBV9
j_gene: TRBJ2-1
abundance: NA

CDR3nt: TGTGCCAGCAGCTTGACAGGGAGCATCTACAATGAGCAGTTCTTC
CDR3aa: CASSLTGSIYNEQFF
d_gene: TRBD1
v_gene: TRBV7-9
j_gene: TRBJ2-1
abundance: NA

CDR3nt: TGTGCCAGCAGTGGACAGGGGAACTATGGCTACACCTTC
CDR3aa: CASSGQGNYGYTF
d_gene: TRBD1
v_gene: TRBV12-3/TRBV12-4
j_gene: TRBJ1-2
abundance: NA

CDR3nt: TGTGCCAGCAGCTTCTACGACAGACCAAAAGAGACCCAGTACTTC
CDR3aa: CASSFYDRPKETQYF
d_gene: NA
v_gene: TRBV7-8
j_gene: TRBJ2-5
abundance: NA

CDR3nt: TGTGCCAGCTCACTAACAGGCCAGGGGGTGTCTAGCAATCAGCCCCAGCATTTT
CDR3aa: CASSLTGQGVSSNQPQHF
d_gene: TRBD1
v_gene: TRBV18
j_gene: TRBJ1-5
abundance: NA

CDR3nt: TGTGCCAGCACCAGCGACAGGGGGGGCACAGATACGCAGTATTTT
CDR3aa: CASTSDRGGTDTQYF
d_gene: TRBD1
v_gene: TRBV16
j_gene: TRBJ2-3
abundance: NA

CDR3nt: TGTGCCAGCAGCCAATGGACTATCAATGAGCAGTTCTTC
CDR3aa: CASSQWTINEQFF
d_gene: NA
v_gene: TRBV16
j_gene: TRBJ2-1
abundance: NA

CDR3nt: TGCGCCAGCAGCCTTGCGGACAGGGGGGCGGGTGAAAAACTGTTTTTT
CDR3aa: CASSLADRGAGEKLFF
d_gene: TRBD1
v_gene: TRBV4-1
j_gene: TRBJ1-4
abundance: NA

CDR3nt: TGCAGCGTTGAAGGGGGCTTGGGTAGCGAGCAGTACTTC
CDR3aa: CSVEGGLGSEQYF
d_gene: NA
v_gene: TRBV29-1
j_gene: TRBJ2-7
abundance: NA

CDR3nt: TGTGCCACCAGTGATTTGAGGACTAGCGGCTCCTACGAGCAGTACTTC
CDR3aa: CATSDLRTSGSYEQYF
d_gene: TRBD2
v_gene: TRBV24-1
j_gene: TRBJ2-7
abundance: NA

CDR3nt: TGCGCCAGCAGCTGGGGACAGGGGTCGCCGCAGTATTTT
CDR3aa: CASSWGQGSPQYF
d_gene: TRBD1
v_gene: TRBV5-1
j_gene: TRBJ2-3
abundance: NA

CDR3nt: TGCAGCGTCCAGACAGGGGGTGTTGAAAAACTGTTTTTT
CDR3aa: CSVQTGGVEKLFF
d_gene: TRBD1
v_gene: TRBV29-1
j_gene: TRBJ1-4
abundance: NA

CDR3nt: TGTGCCTGGAGTGTTTTCGGGACAGGGTCGGAAAAACTGTTTTTT
CDR3aa: CAWSVFGTGSEKLFF
d_gene: TRBD1
v_gene: TRBV30
j_gene: TRBJ1-4
abundance: NA

CDR3nt: TGTGCCAGCACCGAGCCCTTATGGAACACTGAAGCTTTCTTT
CDR3aa: CASTEPLWNTEAFF
d_gene: NA
v_gene: TRBV28
j_gene: TRBJ1-1
abundance: NA

CDR3nt: TGTGCCAGCAGTTGGGACAGGGGCAGAGCTGAAAAACTGTTTTTT
CDR3aa: CASSWDRGRAEKLFF
d_gene: TRBD1
v_gene: TRBV6-5
j_gene: TRBJ1-4
abundance: NA

CDR3nt: TGTGCCAGCAGCCAAGATCCGGGGTTGACTGAAAAACTGTTTTTT
CDR3aa: CASSQDPGLTEKLFF
d_gene: NA
v_gene: TRBV14
j_gene: TRBJ1-4
abundance: NA

CDR3nt: TGTGCCAGCAGCACGCGCCGAGGTCAGCCCCAGCATTTT
CDR3aa: CASSTRRGQPQHF
d_gene: NA
v_gene: TRBV7-2
j_gene: TRBJ1-5
abundance: NA

CDR3nt: TGTGCCAGCAGTTACGAGACAGGGGGCATCTACGAGCAGTACTTC
CDR3aa: CASSYETGGIYEQYF
d_gene: TRBD1
v_gene: TRBV6-2/TRBV6-3
j_gene: TRBJ2-7
abundance: NA

CDR3nt: TGTGCCACCAGCAGAGATCCCAGGGAGACCCAGTACTTC
CDR3aa: CATSRDPRETQYF
d_gene: NA
v_gene: TRBV15
j_gene: TRBJ2-5
abundance: NA

CDR3nt: TGTGCCAGCAGCCAAAGCGAGACCCAGTACTTC
CDR3aa: CASSQSETQYF
d_gene: NA
v_gene: TRBV3-1/TRBV3-2
j_gene: TRBJ2-5
abundance: NA

CDR3nt: TGTGCCAGCAGTCCCTGGACAGGGGGCGGAGGGGAGACCCAGTACTTC
CDR3aa: CASSPWTGGGGETQYF
d_gene: TRBD1
v_gene: TRBV27
j_gene: TRBJ2-5
abundance: NA

CDR3nt: TGTGCCAGCGGCCCGACGGGTAGCACAGATACGCAGTATTTT
CDR3aa: CASGPTGSTDTQYF
d_gene: NA
v_gene: TRBV9
j_gene: TRBJ2-3
abundance: NA

CDR3nt: TGTGCCTGGTCCCAAACAGGGTCACGAGAGCAGTACTTC
CDR3aa: CAWSQTGSREQYF
d_gene: NA
v_gene: TRBV30
j_gene: TRBJ2-7
abundance: NA

CDR3nt: TGTGCCAGCAGGATCCGGGACAGAGATAATTCACCCCTCCACTTT
CDR3aa: CASRIRDRDNSPLHF
d_gene: TRBD1
v_gene: TRBV28
j_gene: TRBJ1-6
abundance: NA

CDR3nt: TGTGCCAGCGGCCGGGAAAACTACGAGCAGTACTTC
CDR3aa: CASGRENYEQYF
d_gene: NA
v_gene: TRBV2
j_gene: TRBJ2-7
abundance: NA

CDR3nt: TGCGCCAGCAGCCAAGATCGGACAGGGTGGAATCAGCCCCAGCATTTT
CDR3aa: CASSQDRTGWNQPQHF
d_gene: TRBD1
v_gene: TRBV4-3
j_gene: TRBJ1-5
abundance: NA

CDR3nt: TGTGCCAGCAGCCCGGGACAGGGGAGGCAGCCCCAGCATTTT
CDR3aa: CASSPGQGRQPQHF
d_gene: TRBD1
v_gene: TRBV7-2
j_gene: TRBJ1-5
abundance: NA

CDR3nt: TGTGCCAGCAGCGCCGGGGGTTCTAGCTCCTACAATGAGCAGTTCTTC
CDR3aa: CASSAGGSSSYNEQFF
d_gene: NA
v_gene: TRBV9
j_gene: TRBJ2-1
abundance: NA

CDR3nt: TGTGCCAGCAGCCCCGGGCCTAGCGGAGCCACAGATACGCAGTATTTT
CDR3aa: CASSPGPSGATDTQYF
d_gene: TRBD2
v_gene: TRBV5-5
j_gene: TRBJ2-3
abundance: NA

CDR3nt: TGTGCCAGCAGTCGTTTCGGCCCGGAGGCAGATACGCAGTATTTT
CDR3aa: CASSRFGPEADTQYF
d_gene: NA
v_gene: TRBV2
j_gene: TRBJ2-3
abundance: NA

CDR3nt: TGCGCCAGCAGCTTGGAGGAGACAGCTAATTCACCCCTCCACTTT
CDR3aa: CASSLEETANSPLHF
d_gene: NA
v_gene: TRBV5-1
j_gene: TRBJ1-6
abundance: NA

CDR3nt: TGTGCCAGCAGTTTTCTGGCGGAAGAGGGGGCGGCTGGCTACACCTTC
CDR3aa: CASSFLAEEGAAGYTF
d_gene: TRBD1
v_gene: TRBV27
j_gene: TRBJ1-2
abundance: once

CDR3nt: TGTGCCAGTAGTAGAGCGGCGACTGAAGAGACCCAGTACTTC
CDR3aa: CASSRAATEETQYF
d_gene: NA
v_gene: TRBV19
j_gene: TRBJ2-5
abundance: few

CDR3nt: TGTGCCACCAGCAGAGATACAGGGGGGCGTTCACCCCTCCACTTT
CDR3aa: CATSRDTGGRSPLHF
d_gene: TRBD1
v_gene: TRBV15
j_gene: TRBJ1-6
abundance: once

CDR3nt: TGCAGCGTACAGACTAGCGGGATCTACAATGAGCAGTTCTTC
CDR3aa: CSVQTSGIYNEQFF
d_gene: TRBD2
v_gene: TRBV29-1
j_gene: TRBJ2-1
abundance: NA

CDR3nt: TGTGCCAGCAGCTACCGGGACAGGGTATACAATGAGCAGTTCTTC
CDR3aa: CASSYRDRVYNEQFF
d_gene: TRBD1
v_gene: TRBV7-2
j_gene: TRBJ2-1
abundance: NA

CDR3nt: TGTGCCAGCAAAGATGGGGCAGGGGGTATGAACACTGAAGCTTTCTTT
CDR3aa: CASKDGAGGMNTEAFF
d_gene: TRBD1
v_gene: TRBV28
j_gene: TRBJ1-1
abundance: NA

CDR3nt: TGTGCCAGTAGGGCACAGGGGACCGGGGACTATGGCTACACCTTC
CDR3aa: CASRAQGTGDYGYTF
d_gene: TRBD1
v_gene: TRBV19
j_gene: TRBJ1-2
abundance: NA

CDR3nt: TGTGCGATATGGGGCGGAAACACCATATATTTT
CDR3aa: CAIWGGNTIYF
d_gene: NA
v_gene: TRBV7-9
j_gene: TRBJ1-3
abundance: NA

CDR3nt: TGTGCCAGCAGCAACCGCTTGACAGGGCGCGGCACTGAAGCTTTCTTT
CDR3aa: CASSNRLTGRGTEAFF
d_gene: TRBD1
v_gene: TRBV6-2/TRBV6-3
j_gene: TRBJ1-1
abundance: NA

CDR3nt: TGTGCCATCAGTGAAGGAGCGGGGGGTTTCAATGAGCAGTTCTTC
CDR3aa: CAISEGAGGFNEQFF
d_gene: TRBD2
v_gene: TRBV10-3
j_gene: TRBJ2-1
abundance: NA

CDR3nt: TGTGCCAGCAGCCGTCCCGGGGGAGGCTACACCTTC
CDR3aa: CASSRPGGGYTF
d_gene: NA
v_gene: TRBV3-1/TRBV3-2
j_gene: TRBJ1-2
abundance: NA

CDR3nt: TGTGCCAGCAGCGTAATAGGACAGGGACAAGAGACCCAGTACTTC
CDR3aa: CASSVIGQGQETQYF
d_gene: TRBD1
v_gene: TRBV9
j_gene: TRBJ2-5
abundance: NA

CDR3nt: TGTGCCAGCAGTTTACTAGACTCCGGGGAGCAGTACTTC
CDR3aa: CASSLLDSGEQYF
d_gene: NA
v_gene: TRBV27
j_gene: TRBJ2-7
abundance: NA